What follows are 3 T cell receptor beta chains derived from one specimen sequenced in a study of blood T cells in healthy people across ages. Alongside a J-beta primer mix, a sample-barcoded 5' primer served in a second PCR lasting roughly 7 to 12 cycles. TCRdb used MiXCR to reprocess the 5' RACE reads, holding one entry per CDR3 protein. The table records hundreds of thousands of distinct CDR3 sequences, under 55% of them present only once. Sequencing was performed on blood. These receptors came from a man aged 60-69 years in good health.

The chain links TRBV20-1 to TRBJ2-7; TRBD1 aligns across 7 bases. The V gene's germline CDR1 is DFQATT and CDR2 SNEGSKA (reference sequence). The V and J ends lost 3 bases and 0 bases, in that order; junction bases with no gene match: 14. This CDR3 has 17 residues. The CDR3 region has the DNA TGCAGTGCTAGCGGGAATCCCCCGGACAGGAGCTCCTACGAGCAGTACTTC. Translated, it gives CSASGNPPDRSSYEQYF.

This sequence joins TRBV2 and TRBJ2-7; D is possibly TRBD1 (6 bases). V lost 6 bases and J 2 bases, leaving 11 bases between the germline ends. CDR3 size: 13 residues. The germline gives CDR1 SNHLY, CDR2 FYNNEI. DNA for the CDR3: TGTGCCAGCAGAGGGGGTGAGGCCTACGAGCAGTACTTC. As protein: CASRGGEAYEQYF.

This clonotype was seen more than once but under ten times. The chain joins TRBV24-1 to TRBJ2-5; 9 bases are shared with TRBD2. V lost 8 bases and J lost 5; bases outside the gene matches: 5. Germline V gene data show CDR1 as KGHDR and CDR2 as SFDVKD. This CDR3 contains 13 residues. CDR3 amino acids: CATTSGDGETQYF. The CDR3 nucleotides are TGTGCCACCACTAGCGGGGACGGGGAGACCCAGTACTTC.